The 10 T cell receptor beta chains reported below all come from one sample, sequenced in a study of naive and memory T cell subsets. Overall study findings and caveats: A few larger clonotypes appeared in naive repertoires, especially CD8, possibly memory cells re-expressing CD45RA.

Both TRBC1 and TRBC2 were covered by a beta constant-region primer of two equimolar oligonucleotides. Four rounds of PCR amplified the ligated cDNA using nested alpha and beta constant-region primers plus SP2. TCRdb passed the UMI-ligation and nested PCR reads through MiXCR, listing each CDR3 protein once. This table holds under 150,000 distinct CDR3 sequences, under 25% found once. Their target antigens are unknown. The sample taken for sequencing was naive CD8+ T cells from blood. These receptors came from a human donor in good health.

This clonotype was recorded once. The V and J genes are TRBV12-5 and TRBJ2-2; a possible D gene is TRBD1 (6 bases). The germline CDR1 and CDR2 sequences are LGHNT and FRNRAP. This CDR3 is 14 amino acids long. Trimming took 5 bases from V and 4 from J, leaving 11 bases between them. In DNA, the CDR3 is TGTGCTAGTGGTCCCCAGGGGACCACCGGGGAGCTGTTTTTT. It yields the protein CASGPQGTTGELFF.

This clonotype was counted a few times. The CDR3 loop reads CATISGTYEQYF. CDR3 sequence (DNA): TGTGCCACCATTAGCGGAACCTACGAGCAGTACTTC. V gene TRBV28 combines with J gene TRBJ2-7, with D tentatively TRBD2 (6 bases). V lost 10 bases to trimming and J lost 2 bases, with 12 bases between them. Germline-derived CDR1 and CDR2 are MDHEN and SYDVKM. The CDR3 is 12 amino acids.

The chain joins TRBV2 to TRBJ2-1; 14 bases agree with TRBD2. The germline V gene encodes CDR1 SNHLY and CDR2 FYNNEI. Trimming took 10 bases from V and 8 from J; bases not matched to a gene: 4. This CDR3 has 13 amino acids. The CDR3 region has the DNA TGTGCCACGGGACTAGCGGGAGTTGATGAGCAGTTCTTC. Amino acid sequence: CATGLAGVDEQFF.

The chain links TRBV28 to TRBJ1-3; maybe TRBD1 (6 bases). V lost 3 bases to trimming and J lost 0 bases, with 15 bases between them. This CDR3 is built from 17 residues. Germline V gene lookup returns CDR1 MDHEN and CDR2 SYDVKM. Written as DNA, the CDR3 is TGTGCCAGCAGTTTGTACAGGGCAGCAAGCTCTGGAAACACCATATATTTT. The encoded protein is CASSLYRAASSGNTIYF.

The chain combines TRBV11-2 with TRBJ1-5; D uncertain. In germline, CDR1 is SGHAT, CDR2 FQNNGV. The V gene lost 3 bases and the J gene lost 1 base, with 4 bases spanning the gap. The CDR3 runs 13 residues. The CDR3 reads CASSFASNQPQHF. In DNA, the CDR3 is TGTGCCAGCAGCTTCGCCAGCAATCAGCCCCAGCATTTT.

The chain combines TRBV25-1 with TRBJ2-3, with 8 bases matching TRBD2. CDR3 length: 15 residues. With 5 bases clipped from V and 3 bases from J, the junction kept 7 bases outside the gene matches. Germline V lookup: CDR1 MGHDK, CDR2 SYGVNS. CDR3 residues: CASSIPGLETDTQYF. The CDR3 nucleotides read TGTGCCAGCAGTATTCCGGGACTAGAAACAGATACGCAGTATTTT. Drawing the rest from reference TRBV25-1 and TRBJ2-3, the complete variable domain is EADIYQTPRYLVIGTGKKITLECSQTMGHDKMYWYQQDPGMELHLIHYSYGVNSTEKGDLSSESTVSRIRTEHFPLTLESARPSHTSQYLCASSIPGLETDTQYFGPGTRLTVL.

This clonotype was seen a few times. The chain employs TRBV20-1 and TRBJ2-1, with 9 positions matching TRBD1. V was clipped by 6 bases and J by 7 bases; unmatched bases: 13. The germline gives CDR1 DFQATT, CDR2 SNEGSKA (reference sequence). The CDR3 is made up of 15 amino acids. The DNA for the CDR3 is TGCAGTGCGAACTCCGGGACAGGGAGCCGGAATGAGCAGTTCTTC. Residues: CSANSGTGSRNEQFF.

This clonotype came up many times. J is TRBJ2-7 and V is TRBV27, with 11 bases lining up with TRBD2. From germline, CDR1 is MNHEY and CDR2 SMNVEV (reference sequence). The CDR3 length is 16 residues. V shed 3 bases and J 0 bases; nucleotides not matched to a gene: 4. The CDR3 coding sequence is TGTGCCAGCAGTTTCCTAGCGGGAGGCTTCTCCTACGAGCAGTACTTC. This codes for CASSFLAGGFSYEQYF.

The CDR3, as DNA: TGTGCCAGCAGTCCATCTAAACTAGCGGGAGTCCTCGATGAGCAGTTCTTC. As protein: CASSPSKLAGVLDEQFF. The chain joins TRBV28 to TRBJ2-1; the match to TRBD2 covers 11 bases. The junction had 14 bases not matched to a gene; V was cut back by 5 bases and J by 8 bases. The CDR3 sequence is 17 residues long. Germline CDR1 MDHEN, CDR2 SYDVKM. Variable domain in full (rest from reference TRBV28 and TRBJ2-1): DVKVTQSSRYLVKRTGEKVFLECVQDMDHENMFWYRQDPGLGLRLIYFSYDVKMKEKGDIPEGYSVSREKKERFSLILESASTNQTSMYLCASSPSKLAGVLDEQFFGPGTRLTVL.

The chain combines TRBV20-1 with TRBJ2-5, with 9 bases identical to TRBD1. The trim removed 6 bases at V and 4 bases at J, leaving 15 bases unmatched. The CDR3 length is 16 residues. Germline V gene sequence: CDR1 DFQATT, CDR2 SNEGSKA (reference sequence). CDR3 in amino acids: CSATGTGPVLRETQYF. The CDR3 coding sequence is TGCAGTGCGACCGGGACAGGGCCGGTTCTTAGAGAGACCCAGTACTTC.